This TCR beta chain was recovered during a study of T cell repertoires in cytomegalovirus infection. This clonotype was seen many times. MiXCR was run by TCRdb on the reads, yielding one entry per CDR3 protein. The sample consists of approximately 500,000 distinct CDR3 sequences, about 15% of them appearing once. CDR1 is SEHNR, CDR2 FQNEAQ, per germline (reference sequence). V lost 1 base to trimming and J lost 0 bases, with 7 bases between them. This CDR3 contains 15 residues. Material for sequencing was CD8+ T cells from PBMCs. The gene calls are TRBV7-9 and TRBJ1-3; TRBD1 might be the D (6 bases). This TCR was recovered from a human donor in good health (CMV status not recorded). Some clones in this sample may be carry-over from other donors' samples. The CDR3 region is CASSLVGASGNTIYF. The CDR3 nucleotides read TGTGCCAGCAGCTTAGTGGGGGCCTCTGGAAACACCATATATTTT. The full variable domain, in which reference TRBV7-9 and TRBJ1-3 provide the parts outside the CDR3, is DTGVSQNPRHKITKRGQNVTFRCDPISEHNRLYWYRQTLGQGPEFLTYFQNEAQLEKSRLLSDRFSAERPKGSFSTLEIQRTEQGDSAMYLCASSLVGASGNTIYFGEGSWLTVV.